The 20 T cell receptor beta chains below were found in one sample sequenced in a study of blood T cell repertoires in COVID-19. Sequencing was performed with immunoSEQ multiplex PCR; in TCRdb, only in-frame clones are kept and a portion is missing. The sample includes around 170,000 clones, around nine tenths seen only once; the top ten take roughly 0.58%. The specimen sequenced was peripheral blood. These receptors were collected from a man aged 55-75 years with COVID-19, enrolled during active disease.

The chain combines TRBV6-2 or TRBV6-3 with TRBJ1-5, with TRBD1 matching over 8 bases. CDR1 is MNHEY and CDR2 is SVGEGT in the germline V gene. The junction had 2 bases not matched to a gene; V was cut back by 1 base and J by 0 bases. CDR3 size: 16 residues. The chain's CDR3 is CASSYWGQVSNQPQHF. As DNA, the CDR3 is TGTGCCAGCAGTTACTGGGGACAGGTTAGCAATCAGCCCCAGCATTTT.

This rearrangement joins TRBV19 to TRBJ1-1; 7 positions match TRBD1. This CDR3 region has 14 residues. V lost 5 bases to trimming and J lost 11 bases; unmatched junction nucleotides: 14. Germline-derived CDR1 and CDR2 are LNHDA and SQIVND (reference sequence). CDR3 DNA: TGTGCCAGTAGTCAAACAGGGGAGCGGCAGCGGGCTTTCTTT. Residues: CASSQTGERQRAFF.

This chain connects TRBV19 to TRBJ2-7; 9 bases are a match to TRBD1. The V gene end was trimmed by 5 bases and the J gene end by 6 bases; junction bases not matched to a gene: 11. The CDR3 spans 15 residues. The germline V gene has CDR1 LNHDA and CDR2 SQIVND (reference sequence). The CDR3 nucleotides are TGTGCCAGTAGTTCCACAGGGGGCTCTCCGAGCGAGCAGTACTTC. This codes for CASSSTGGSPSEQYF.

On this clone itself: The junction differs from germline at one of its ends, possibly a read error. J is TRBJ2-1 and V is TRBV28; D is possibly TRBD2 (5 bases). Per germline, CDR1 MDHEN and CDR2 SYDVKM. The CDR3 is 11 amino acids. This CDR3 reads CASNLGSEQFF. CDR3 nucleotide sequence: TGTGCCAGCAATTTAGGGAGTGAGCAGTTCTTC.

CDR3 nucleotides: TGTGCCAGTAGTATGGAACGGGGAAACACTGAAGCTTTCTTT. Translating gives CASSMERGNTEAFF. The chain recombines TRBV19 with TRBJ1-1; no reliable D call. Trimming stripped 3 bases from V and 2 bases from J, with 10 bases between. The CDR3 loop spans 14 amino acids. Germline CDR1 LNHDA, CDR2 SQIVND (reference sequence).

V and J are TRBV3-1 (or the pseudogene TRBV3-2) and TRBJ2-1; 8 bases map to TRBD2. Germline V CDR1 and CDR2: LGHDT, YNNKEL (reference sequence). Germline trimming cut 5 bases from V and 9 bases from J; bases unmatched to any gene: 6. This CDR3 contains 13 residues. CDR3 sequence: CASSFRGGGEQFF. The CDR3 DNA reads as TGTGCCAGCAGCTTCCGGGGGGGCGGTGAGCAGTTCTTC.

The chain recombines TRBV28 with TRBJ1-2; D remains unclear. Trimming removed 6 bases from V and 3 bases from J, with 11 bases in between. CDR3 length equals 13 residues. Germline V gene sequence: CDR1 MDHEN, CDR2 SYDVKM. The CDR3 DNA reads TGTGCCAGCAGAACGTGGGGAGACTATGGCTACACCTTC. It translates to CASRTWGDYGYTF.

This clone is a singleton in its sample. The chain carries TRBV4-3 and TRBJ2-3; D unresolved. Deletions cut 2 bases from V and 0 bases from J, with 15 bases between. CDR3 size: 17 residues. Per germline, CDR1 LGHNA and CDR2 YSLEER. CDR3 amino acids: CASSQTPSLDSTDTQYF. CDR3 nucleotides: TGCGCCAGCAGCCAAACTCCCTCACTCGATAGCACAGATACGCAGTATTTT.

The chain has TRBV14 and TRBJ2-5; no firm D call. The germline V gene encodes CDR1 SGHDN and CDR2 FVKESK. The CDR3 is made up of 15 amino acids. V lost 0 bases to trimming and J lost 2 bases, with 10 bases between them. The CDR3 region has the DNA TGTGCCAGCAGCCAAGAACGACACCGTCAAGAGACCCAGTACTTC. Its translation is CASSQERHRQETQYF.

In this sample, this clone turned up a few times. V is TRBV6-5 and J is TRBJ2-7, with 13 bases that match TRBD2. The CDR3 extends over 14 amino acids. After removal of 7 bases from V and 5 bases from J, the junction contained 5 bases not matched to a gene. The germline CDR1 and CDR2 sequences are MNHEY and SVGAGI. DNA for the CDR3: TGTGCCAGCAAAATCGGACTAGCGGGGGACGAGCAGTACTTC. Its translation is CASKIGLAGDEQYF.

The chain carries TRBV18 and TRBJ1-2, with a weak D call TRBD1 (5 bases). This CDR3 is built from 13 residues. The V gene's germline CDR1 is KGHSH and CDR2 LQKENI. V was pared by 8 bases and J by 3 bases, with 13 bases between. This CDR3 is CASEGAGDYGYTF. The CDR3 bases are TGTGCCAGCGAAGGGGCGGGGGACTATGGCTACACCTTC. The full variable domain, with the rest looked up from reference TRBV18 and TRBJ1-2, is NAGVMQNPRHLVRRRGQEARLRCSPMKGHSHVYWYRQLPEEGLKFMVYLQKENIIDESGMPKERFSAEFPKEGPSILRIQQVVRGDSAAYFCASEGAGDYGYTFGSGTRLTVV.

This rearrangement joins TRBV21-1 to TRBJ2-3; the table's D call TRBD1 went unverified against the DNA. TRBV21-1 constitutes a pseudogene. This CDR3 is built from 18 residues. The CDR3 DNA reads TGTGCCAGCAGCAAATGTGTTGAGGCCAGGGAATCCGTATATACGCAGTATTTT. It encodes CASSKCVEARESVYTQYF.

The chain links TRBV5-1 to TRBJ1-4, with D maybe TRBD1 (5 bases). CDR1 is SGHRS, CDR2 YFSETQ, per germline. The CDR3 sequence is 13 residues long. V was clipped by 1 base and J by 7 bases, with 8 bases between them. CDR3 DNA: TGCGCCAGCAGCTTGTTCGGGGGTGAAAAACTGTTTTTT. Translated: CASSLFGGEKLFF. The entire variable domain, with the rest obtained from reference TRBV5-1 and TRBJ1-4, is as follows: KAGVTQTPRYLIKTRGQQVTLSCSPISGHRSVSWYQQTPGQGLQFLFEYFSETQRNKGNFPGRFSGRQFSNSRSEMNVSTLELGDSALYLCASSLFGGEKLFFGSGTQLSVL.

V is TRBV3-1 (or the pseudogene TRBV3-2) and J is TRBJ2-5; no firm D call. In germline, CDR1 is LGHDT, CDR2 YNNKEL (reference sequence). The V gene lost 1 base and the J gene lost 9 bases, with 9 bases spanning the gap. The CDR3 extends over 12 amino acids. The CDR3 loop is CASSQVVVAQYF. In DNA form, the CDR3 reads TGTGCCAGCAGCCAAGTCGTTGTAGCCCAGTACTTC.

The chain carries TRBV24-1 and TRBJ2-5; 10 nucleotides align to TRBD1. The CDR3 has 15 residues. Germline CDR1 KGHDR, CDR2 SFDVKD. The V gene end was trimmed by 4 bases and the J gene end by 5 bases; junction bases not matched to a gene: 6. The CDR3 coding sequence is TGTGCCACCAGTGAACGGGGGACAGGGGTCGAGACCCAGTACTTC. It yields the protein CATSERGTGVETQYF.

The CDR3 sequence: CASSLRTLAGDTQYF. The CDR3 DNA reads TGTGCCAGCAGCTTAAGAACACTCGCGGGAGATACGCAGTATTTT. V and J are TRBV7-9 and TRBJ2-3, with D perhaps matching TRBD2 (5 bases). Germline CDR1 and CDR2: SEHNR and FQNEAQ (reference sequence). This CDR3 has 15 residues. Between the trimmed V and J ends, which lost 2 bases and 5 bases, there was a span of 14 bases.

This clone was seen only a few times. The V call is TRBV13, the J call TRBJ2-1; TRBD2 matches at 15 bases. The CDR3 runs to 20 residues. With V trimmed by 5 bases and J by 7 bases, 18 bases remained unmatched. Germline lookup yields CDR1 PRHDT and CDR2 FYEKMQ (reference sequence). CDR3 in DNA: TGTGCCAGCAGCCCTCGACTAGGGACTAGCGGGAGGTCGAGGGTAAATGAGCAGTTCTTC. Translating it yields CASSPRLGTSGRSRVNEQFF.

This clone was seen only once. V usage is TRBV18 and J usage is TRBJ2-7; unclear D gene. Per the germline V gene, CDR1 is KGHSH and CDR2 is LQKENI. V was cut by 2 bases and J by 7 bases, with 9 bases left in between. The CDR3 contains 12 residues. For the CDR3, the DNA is TGTGCCAGCTCACCATCTAGTCGGGAGCAGTACTTC. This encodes CASSPSSREQYF.

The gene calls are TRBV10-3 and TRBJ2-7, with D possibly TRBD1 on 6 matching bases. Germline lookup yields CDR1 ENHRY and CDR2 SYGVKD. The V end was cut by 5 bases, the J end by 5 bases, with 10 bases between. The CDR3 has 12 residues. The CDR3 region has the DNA TGTGCCATCAGTAAACAGGGAAACGAGCAGTACTTC. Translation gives CAISKQGNEQYF.

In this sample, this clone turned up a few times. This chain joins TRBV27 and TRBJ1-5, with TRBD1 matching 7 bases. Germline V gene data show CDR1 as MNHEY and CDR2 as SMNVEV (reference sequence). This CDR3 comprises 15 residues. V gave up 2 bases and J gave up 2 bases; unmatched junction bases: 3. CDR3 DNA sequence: TGTGCCAGCAGTTTAGTTGGGACAGGCAATCAGCCCCAGCATTTT. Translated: CASSLVGTGNQPQHF.